This is a list of T cell receptor beta chains from one sample in a study of T cell clonotyping in hematopoietic cell transplantation. The protocol was immunoSEQ multiplex PCR, while the TCRdb copy is restricted to in-frame clones and leaves out a portion. Of fewer than 50,000 clones listed, around 94% are singletons. The material sequenced was peripheral blood mononuclear cells. These receptors were obtained from a woman between 50 and 59 years old in good health. Some clones in this sample may be carry-over from other donors' samples. CDR3s include the opening cysteine and the closing phenylalanine or tryptophan. D genes are given only for firm matches. Rows give clone size only sometimes, using once, few, many, or a class for an expanded clone.

TGTGCCAGTAGTATGTCCCAGGACACCGGGGAGCTGTTTTTT	CASSMSQDTGELFF	once	TRBJ2-2	.	TRBV19
TGTGCCCTGGAGGGGAAAAGGGGCGGAACTGAAGCTTTCTTT	CALEGKRGGTEAFF	.	TRBJ1-1	.	TRBV30
TGCGCCAGCAGAAACGGACAGCGACAATTGGGCGAGCAGTACTTC	CASRNGQRQLGEQYF	.	TRBJ2-7	.	TRBV5-1
TGTGCCAGCAGCTTAGACCGGGTAGGCCAGTTCTTC	CASSLDRVGQFF	.	TRBJ2-1	.	TRBV7-2
TGTGCCAGCAGCGCCCGACAGGGCGCCTACGAGCAGTACTTC	CASSARQGAYEQYF	.	TRBJ2-7	TRBD1	TRBV11-3
TGTGCCAGCAGTCCGGGACAGGGGTTTCGGCCCCAGCATTTT	CASSPGQGFRPQHF	.	TRBJ1-5	TRBD1	TRBV28
TGTGCCAGCATCCCAGGAGGGGATGCTTTCTTT	CASIPGGDAFF	.	TRBJ1-1	.	TRBV5-4
TGTGCCATCAGATCCGGACAGGGCGACTATGGCTACACCTTC	CAIRSGQGDYGYTF	.	TRBJ1-2	TRBD1	TRBV10-3
TGTGCCAGCAGCTGGGGGCGGGGGGGCGATGGCTACACCTTC	CASSWGRGGDGYTF	once	TRBJ1-2	.	TRBV7-8
TGTGCCAGCAGCCGACAGGGTGAGGGTTATAATTCACCCCTCCACTTT	CASSRQGEGYNSPLHF	few	TRBJ1-6	TRBD1	TRBV7-6
TGTGCCAGCAGCGTAGGGGGACATTTGGAGGCTGAAGCTTTCTTT	CASSVGGHLEAEAFF	.	TRBJ1-1	.	TRBV9
TGCAGTGCTGACTCTGAGACCCAGTACTTC	CSADSETQYF	.	TRBJ2-5	.	TRBV20-1
TGTGCCAGTAGCTTCGACAGCGGTTATCAGCCCCAGCATTTT	CASSFDSGYQPQHF	.	TRBJ1-5	.	TRBV19
TGCGCCAGCAGCTTGGACCTAATCCATACTGGAAACACCATATATTTT	CASSLDLIHTGNTIYF	.	TRBJ1-3	.	TRBV5-1
TGTGCCAGCAGCTCCTGGACAGGGGGGCTTCTTGGGGCCAACGTCCTGACTTTC	CASSSWTGGLLGANVLTF	.	TRBJ2-6	TRBD1	TRBV7-8
TGTGCCAGCAGTTTCACGGGACAGGGGCTAACTAATGAAAAACTGTTTTTT	CASSFTGQGLTNEKLFF	.	TRBJ1-4	TRBD1	TRBV28
TGTGCCATCAGTGAGAGACAGAACACTGAAGCTTTCTTT	CAISERQNTEAFF	.	TRBJ1-1	.	TRBV10-3
TGTGCCAGCAGCCACCTTCAGGCCCGACAGGGCAGGGGCGAGCAGTACTTC	CASSHLQARQGRGEQYF	.	TRBJ2-7	TRBD1	TRBV7-2
TGTGCCAGCAGCTCCCGGATGGATTCACCCCTCCACTTT	CASSSRMDSPLHF	.	TRBJ1-6	.	TRBV7-2
TGTGCCAGAAGCTTGGAGGCCGGGGCCACTCCCGTTGAGGGCTACGAGCAGTACTTC	CARSLEAGATPVEGYEQYF	.	TRBJ2-7	.	TRBV5-3
TGTGCCAGTAGTATAGATCTAAGGACAGGGGGAAAACTGTTTTTT	CASSIDLRTGGKLFF	.	TRBJ1-4	TRBD1	TRBV19
TGCGCCAGCAGCTTGATGGCGGGGGCCTTGGGGACCGGGGAGCTGTTTTTT	CASSLMAGALGTGELFF	.	TRBJ2-2	.	TRBV5-1
TGTGCCAGCAGTCCCACAGGGGTAAAGTTTGGCTACACCTTC	CASSPTGVKFGYTF	few	TRBJ1-2	TRBD1	TRBV5-6
TGTGCCAGCAGCTCTTATCTCGAGCAGTACTTC	CASSSYLEQYF	.	TRBJ2-7	.	TRBV11-2
TGTGCCAGCAGGCAGACAGGGGAGGGTTCACCCCTCCACTTT	CASRQTGEGSPLHF	.	TRBJ1-6	TRBD1	TRBV25-1
TGTGCCAGCAGCCGCGGACAGTCTCGCTACGAGCAGTACTTC	CASSRGQSRYEQYF	once	TRBJ2-7	.	TRBV7-2
TGTGCCAGCAGCCAAGGGAGGGACTCCACGGGGGAGACCCAGTACTTC	CASSQGRDSTGETQYF	.	TRBJ2-5	.	TRBV4-2
TGTGCCAGTAGATCCCACGGGGACAGGGCGCGGGGACAGCCCCAGCATTTT	CASRSHGDRARGQPQHF	.	TRBJ1-5	TRBD1	TRBV19
TGTGCCAGCGGGCGAATCATGAACACTGAAGCTTTCTTT	CASGRIMNTEAFF	.	TRBJ1-1	.	TRBV11-3
TGCGCCAGCAGCTTGGGGAGACAGGGGGCTTCGTATGGAAACACCATATATTTT	CASSLGRQGASYGNTIYF	.	TRBJ1-3	TRBD1	TRBV5-1
TGCGCCAGCAGCCGGGACTTAAGGGAGACCCAGTACTTC	CASSRDLRETQYF	once	TRBJ2-5	.	TRBV5-1
TGTGCCAGCAGCTTAGCCCCCCAGGAGGTTAAGGGCTACACCTTC	CASSLAPQEVKGYTF	.	TRBJ1-2	.	TRBV7-2
TGTGCCAGCAGCTTGGGACAGGGATCATATGGCTACACCTTC	CASSLGQGSYGYTF	.	TRBJ1-2	TRBD1	TRBV5-4
TGCGCCAGCAGGCGGGAGCGGACTGAAGCTTTCTTT	CASRRERTEAFF	.	TRBJ1-1	.	TRBV5-1
TGTGCCAGTAGTGGGTGGGGGACACAGTCTCGTGGCTACACCTTC	CASSGWGTQSRGYTF	.	TRBJ1-2	.	TRBV19
TGTGCCAGCAGCTTAGTGGGGGGTGAAACCGGGGAGCTGTTTTTT	CASSLVGGETGELFF	.	TRBJ2-2	.	TRBV7-2
TGTGCCATCAGTGCCAGTTCCGGGGAGCTGTTTTTT	CAISASSGELFF	once	TRBJ2-2	.	TRBV10-3
TGTGCCAGCAGCTTAAGGCTAGCGGGGTCCCAGTACTTC	CASSLRLAGSQYF	.	TRBJ2-5	TRBD2	TRBV7-2
TGCGCCAGCAGCCAAGATGCGGGGTCCCAGCCCCAGCATTTT	CASSQDAGSQPQHF	.	TRBJ1-5	.	TRBV4-3
TGCGCCAGCAGCTTGGAAGGGGGCTCTGGAAACACCATATATTTT	CASSLEGGSGNTIYF	.	TRBJ1-3	.	TRBV5-1
TGTGCCAGCAGCCCCCCGGCGGCTCGGGGCTACACCTTC	CASSPPAARGYTF	.	TRBJ1-2	.	TRBV9
TGCGCCAGCAGCCGGGAGGGGACTAGCGGGGGGGCCACGAACACCGGGGAGCTGTTTTTT	CASSREGTSGGATNTGELFF	.	TRBJ2-2	TRBD2	TRBV5-1
TGCGCCAGCAGCGGGCCAGGGGTAAACTATGGCTACACCTTC	CASSGPGVNYGYTF	.	TRBJ1-2	.	TRBV5-1
TGTGCCTGGAAGAGGGATGTGAATGAGCAGTTCTTC	CAWKRDVNEQFF	once	TRBJ2-1	.	TRBV30
TGTGCCAGCAGCCAGACAGACACCGGAGGAGCTTTCTTT	CASSQTDTGGAFF	once	TRBJ1-1	.	TRBV7-9
TGTGCCAGTAGTATCGCGACTAGCGGGGGTACCAAAAACATTCAGTACTTC	CASSIATSGGTKNIQYF	.	TRBJ2-4	TRBD2	TRBV19
TGTGCCAGCAGCGAGACAGGGTCGAGGCAGCCCCAGCATTTT	CASSETGSRQPQHF	.	TRBJ1-5	TRBD1	TRBV5-6
TGTGCCAGCAGCGCCGGAGGGAGCTCCTACAATGAGCAGTTCTTC	CASSAGGSSYNEQFF	few	TRBJ2-1	.	TRBV9
TGTGCCAGTAGTAGACTAGCGGTTAGCACAGATACGCAGTATTTT	CASSRLAVSTDTQYF	.	TRBJ2-3	TRBD2	TRBV19
TGTGCCAGCAGTGCTGGTTGGGTGTCTACTGAAGCTTTCTTT	CASSAGWVSTEAFF	.	TRBJ1-1	.	TRBV6-1
TGTGCCAGCAGCTCACGACTAGCCGCGGGGGGGAACTACGAGCAGTACTTC	CASSSRLAAGGNYEQYF	once	TRBJ2-7	TRBD2	TRBV11-3
TGCGCCAGCAGCCAAGATAGAGCGGGGGGGCTGGAAGAGACCCAGTACTTC	CASSQDRAGGLEETQYF	.	TRBJ2-5	TRBD2	TRBV4-1
TGTGCCAGTAGGCAGACAGGGATAACTGGAAACACCATATATTTT	CASRQTGITGNTIYF	few	TRBJ1-3	TRBD1	TRBV19